The 29 T cell receptor beta chains given below trace back to one sample, sequenced in a study of T cells in Graves' hyperthyroidism and ophthalmopathy. Amplification targeted TCR beta CDR3 regions from RNA transcripts. When the TCR CDR3 underwent first-round RT-PCR, the HTBI primer set was used. TCRdb ran MiXCR on the multiplex PCR reads and lists one entry per CDR3 protein. The sample shows about half a million distinct CDR3 sequences, roughly 24% of them seen only once. Sample: blood. The origin of the receptors is a woman in her 30s with Graves' ophthalmopathy.

In its sample, this clonotype was seen many times. The chain couples TRBV20-1 to TRBJ2-5; TRBD1 matches at 8 bases. This CDR3 is 14 amino acids long. Germline V gene sequence: CDR1 DFQATT, CDR2 SNEGSKA (reference sequence). Unmatched junction bases numbered 5, after V lost 0 bases and J lost 5 bases. The CDR3 protein is CSARDQGAGETQYF. DNA for the CDR3: TGCAGTGCTAGAGATCAGGGGGCCGGGGAGACCCAGTACTTC.

The gene calls are TRBV20-1 and TRBJ1-2; D unresolved. Trimming cost V 3 bases and J 3 bases, with 8 bases left between them. The CDR3 runs to 12 residues. Germline V lookup: CDR1 DFQATT, CDR2 SNEGSKA (reference sequence). Written as DNA, the CDR3 is TGCAGTGCTAGCCCCATCGACTATGGCTACACCTTC. Translation gives CSASPIDYGYTF.

Comments on this clonotype: A much larger clone lies a single base off, so this may be a read error. The chain uses TRBV11-2 and TRBJ1-5, with D possibly matching TRBD1 (6 bases). Germline assignment: CDR1 SGHAT and CDR2 FQNNGV. V lost 2 bases to trimming and J lost 3 bases, with 11 bases between them. The CDR3 consists of 15 residues. CDR3 protein: CASSLSPGDNQPQHF. CDR3 nucleotide sequence: TGTGCCAGCAGCTTATCCCCAGGGGACAATCAGCCCCAGCATTTT.

This clonotype showed up just a few times. CDR3 in DNA: TGTGCCAGCAGCCAAAGGTCGGAGTTCTATGGCTACACCTTC. It specifies CASSQRSEFYGYTF. V gene TRBV3-1 combines with J gene TRBJ1-2; D gene ambiguous. Germline values: CDR1 LGHDT, CDR2 YNNKEL (reference sequence). V was shortened by 2 bases and J by 4 bases, with 11 bases between the two germline ends. CDR3 length: 14 residues.

There are many counts of this clonotype. The rearrangement joins TRBV7-2 to TRBJ1-2, with no clear D. The germline V gene has CDR1 SGHTA and CDR2 FQGNSA. The CDR3 spans 16 residues. V was cut by 2 bases and J by 3 bases, with 16 bases left in between. In DNA form, the CDR3 reads TGTGCCAGCAGCTTAATAGGAGGCAGGACCGACTATGGCTACACCTTC. It codes for CASSLIGGRTDYGYTF. The full variable domain, with the rest looked up from reference TRBV7-2 and TRBJ1-2, is GAGVSQSPSNKVTEKGKDVELRCDPISGHTALYWYRQSLGQGLEFLIYFQGNSAPDKSGLPSDRFSAERTGGSVSTLTIQRTQQEDSAVYLCASSLIGGRTDYGYTFGSGTRLTVV.

This clonotype was observed at least ten times. This CDR3 reads CASSPASGPLGDEQYF. The CDR3 DNA sequence: TGTGCCAGCAGCCCGGCTAGCGGCCCCCTCGGAGACGAGCAGTACTTC. The chain employs TRBV6-1 and TRBJ2-7; the match to TRBD2 covers 7 bases. Germline V CDR1 and CDR2: MNHNS, SASEGT. J lost 5 bases, V lost 6 bases, and 16 bases had no gene match. The CDR3 is 16 residues long.

At least ten counts were recorded for this clonotype. This chain's CDR3 is CASSLLGQKLNTEAFF. Here the CDR3 DNA reads TGTGCCAGCAGCTTGTTGGGACAGAAATTGAACACTGAAGCTTTCTTT. The chain couples TRBV5-5 to TRBJ1-1; 7 bases fit TRBD1. There are 16 residues in the CDR3. Germline V gene lookup returns CDR1 SGHKS and CDR2 YYEKEE (reference sequence). The ends lost 1 base at V and 0 bases at J; junction bases unmatched: 6.

A note on this clonotype: A read error may be the cause here, since a much bigger clone is one base away. The rearrangement joins TRBV30 to TRBJ1-2; D ambiguous. This CDR3 has 11 residues. Looked up from germline, CDR1 is GTSNPN and CDR2 is SVGIG (reference sequence). The CDR3 loop is CAGPGPRVYTF. CDR3 DNA sequence: TGTGCGGGCCCTGGCCCGAGAGTCTACACCTTC.

The chain is built from TRBV6-1 and TRBJ2-5; possibly TRBD2 for D (7 bases). Germline CDR1 is MNHNS and CDR2 is SASEGT. The CDR3 covers 17 residues. Trimming took 10 bases from V and 2 from J, leaving 26 bases between them. CDR3 bases: TGTGCCACGCAAAGCCAATACAGGGTCGGGGGGCAAGAGACCCAGTACTTC. Translated, it gives CATQSQYRVGGQETQYF.

In its sample, this clonotype was seen many times. The V and J genes are TRBV7-9 and TRBJ2-7, with D unclear. The length of the CDR3 is 14 residues. Germline CDR1 SEHNR, CDR2 FQNEAQ (reference sequence). The V end lost 1 base, the J end lost 6 bases, and 13 bases lay between the germline ends. CDR3 sequence (DNA): TGTGCCAGCAGCTTAGAAAGCTCCACGAGCGAGCAGTACTTC. Residues: CASSLESSTSEQYF.

This clonotype has at least ten counts. The rearrangement uses TRBV12-3 or TRBV12-4 and TRBJ1-1; TRBD1 is a possible D gene (5 bases). The CDR3 contains 14 residues. Trimming stripped 6 bases from V and 4 bases from J, with 15 bases between. The CDR3 reads CASSPGLGGTEAFF. CDR3 DNA sequence: TGTGCCAGCAGCCCCGGACTTGGGGGCACTGAAGCTTTCTTT.

This clonotype has at least ten counts. The chain combines TRBV5-5 with TRBJ1-1; the D is unclear. Per the germline V gene, CDR1 is SGHKS and CDR2 is YYEKEE (reference sequence). V was pared by 6 bases and J by 4 bases, with 19 bases between. The CDR3 covers 15 residues. The CDR3 protein is CASTHRWALFTEAFF. The CDR3, as DNA: TGTGCCAGCACGCACCGTTGGGCGCTTTTCACTGAAGCTTTCTTT.

This clonotype was found many times. V is TRBV13 and J is TRBJ1-5; D uncertain. Germline-derived CDR1 and CDR2 are PRHDT and FYEKMQ (reference sequence). V gave up 3 bases and J gave up 0 bases, with 15 bases separating them. CDR3 length: 17 residues. The chain's CDR3 is CASSLGRQEYSNQPQHF. As DNA, the CDR3 is TGTGCCAGCAGCTTGGGTAGGCAGGAATATAGCAATCAGCCCCAGCATTTT.

The CDR3 DNA is TGTGCCAGCAGTAACTTGGGAAGCTCCTACGAGCAGTACTTC. Translated: CASSNLGSSYEQYF. The chain carries TRBV2 and TRBJ2-7; D uncertain. This CDR3 region has 14 residues. V gave up 5 bases and J gave up 0 bases, with 11 bases separating them. Germline values: CDR1 SNHLY, CDR2 FYNNEI.

This clonotype was found many times. J is TRBJ1-2 and V is TRBV12-3 or TRBV12-4; 12 positions match TRBD1. This CDR3 region has 14 residues. The junction had 4 bases not matched to a gene; V was cut back by 3 bases and J by 8 bases. The CDR3 bases are TGTGCCAGCAGTTTTGGGGACAGGGGGCACGGCTACACCTTC. Its translation is CASSFGDRGHGYTF.

In its sample, this clonotype was seen many times. The J gene is TRBJ2-7, the V gene TRBV6-2 or TRBV6-3, with D tentatively TRBD2 (6 bases). From germline, CDR1 is MNHEY and CDR2 SVGEGT. This CDR3 comprises 15 residues. V was cut by 4 bases and J by 5 bases, with 18 bases left in between. The chain's CDR3 is CASSSPPGGEDEQYF. DNA of the CDR3: TGTGCCAGCAGTTCGCCTCCGGGCGGGGAGGACGAGCAGTACTTC.

The chain uses TRBV7-9 and TRBJ2-5; D might be TRBD1 or TRBD2, each matching 5 bases. The CDR3 runs 16 residues. V was clipped by 4 bases and J by 1 base, with 16 bases between them. Germline V gene sequence: CDR1 SEHNR, CDR2 FQNEAQ (reference sequence). DNA of the CDR3: TGTGCCAGCAGCTGGGGGTCCACACGGGCCCAAGAGACCCAGTACTTC. Translating it yields CASSWGSTRAQETQYF.

The chain links TRBV6-5 to TRBJ1-5, with D possibly being TRBD1 (5 bases). Trimming removed 4 bases at V and 6 bases at J, with 13 bases between. CDR3 size: 14 residues. Germline V gives CDR1 MNHEY, CDR2 SVGAGI. This CDR3 is CASSSGNGGQPQHF. CDR3 DNA sequence: TGTGCCAGCAGTTCAGGGAATGGGGGTCAGCCCCAGCATTTT.

This clonotype was detected a few times. The chain combines TRBV27 with TRBJ1-5; 7 nucleotides match TRBD1. CDR1 is MNHEY, CDR2 SMNVEV, per germline (reference sequence). The V gene end was trimmed by 5 bases and the J gene end by 7 bases; junction bases not matched to a gene: 11. This CDR3 has 15 residues. The CDR3 DNA is TGTGCCAGCAGTCTCGGGCAGGGACAGAAGCAGCCCCAGCATTTT. Translating gives CASSLGQGQKQPQHF.

This clonotype was observed many times. The rearrangement uses TRBV30 and TRBJ1-1; D remains ambiguous. V lost 5 bases to trimming and J lost 11 bases, with 18 bases between them. The CDR3 covers 12 residues. Germline CDR1 is GTSNPN and CDR2 is SVGIG (reference sequence). The CDR3 sequence: CAWGETRDGAFF. In nucleotides, the CDR3 is TGTGCCTGGGGCGAAACAAGAGATGGCGCTTTCTTT. Full variable domain (outside the CDR3, taken from reference TRBV30 and TRBJ1-1): SQTIHQWPATLVQPVGSPLSLECTVEGTSNPNLYWYRQAAGRGLQLLFYSVGIGQISSEVPQNLSASRPQDRQFILSSKKLLLSDSGFYLCAWGETRDGAFFGQGTRLTVV.

Notes on this clonotype: Relative to the germline gene, one junction end is altered; a read error may explain this. The gene calls are TRBV25-1 and TRBJ2-2, with 8 positions matching TRBD2. The CDR3 runs 17 residues. In germline, CDR1 is MGHDK, CDR2 SYGVNS. The CDR3 reads CASSQDRKRERAGELCF. The CDR3 nucleotides read TGTGCCAGCAGCCAAGACAGGAAGCGGGAGAGGGCCGGGGAGCTGTGTTTT.

The J gene is TRBJ2-7, the V gene TRBV11-2, with D uncertain. The germline gives CDR1 SGHAT, CDR2 FQNNGV. Trimming took 5 bases from V and 4 from J, leaving 9 bases between them. CDR3 length: 12 amino acids. The CDR3 sequence: CASSKMGYEQYF. The CDR3 DNA reads as TGTGCCAGCAGCAAGATGGGATACGAGCAGTACTTC. Complete variable domain (other parts from reference TRBV11-2 and TRBJ2-7): EAGVAQSPRYKIIEKRQSVAFWCNPISGHATLYWYQQILGQGPKLLIQFQNNGVVDDSQLPKDRFSAERLKGVDSTLKIQPAKLEDSAVYLCASSKMGYEQYFGPGTRLTVT.

This clonotype was seen at least ten times. The chain joins TRBV28 to TRBJ2-2; possibly TRBD2 for D (5 bases). Germline V gives CDR1 MDHEN, CDR2 SYDVKM. This CDR3 region has 15 residues. Trimming stripped 10 bases from V and 6 bases from J, with 21 bases between. CDR3 region: CANSGRGSTPGELFF. CDR3 nucleotides: TGTGCCAACTCGGGTCGGGGTTCCACACCCGGGGAGCTGTTTTTT.

Ten or more counts support this clonotype. The V and J genes are TRBV28 and TRBJ2-7; 11 bases fit TRBD2. V was pared by 5 bases and J by 3 bases, with 9 bases of the junction left unmatched. CDR1 and CDR2 from the germline V gene are MDHEN and SYDVKM. The CDR3 is 16 amino acids. The chain's CDR3 is CASSTGRLAGFYEQYF. CDR3 DNA sequence: TGTGCCAGCAGTACCGGACGACTAGCGGGGTTCTACGAGCAGTACTTC.

This clonotype was observed a few times. The CDR3 DNA follows: TGCAGTGCTAGAGGGACCCTCCAAGAGACCCAGTACTTC. Translation: CSARGTLQETQYF. This chain connects TRBV20-1 to TRBJ2-5; D gene unclear. V was pared by 1 base and J by 1 base, with 7 bases between. The CDR3 contains 13 residues. Per germline, CDR1 DFQATT and CDR2 SNEGSKA (reference sequence).

This clonotype was counted many times. The chain uses TRBV29-1 and TRBJ2-2; unclear D gene. V lost 2 bases, J lost 1 base, and 11 bases lay in between. Germline V gene sequence: CDR1 SQVTM, CDR2 ANQGSEA. This CDR3 is built from 15 residues. The CDR3: CSVELGNKNTGELFF. The CDR3 nucleotides read TGCAGCGTTGAACTGGGAAACAAGAACACCGGGGAGCTGTTTTTT.

This chain links TRBV15 with TRBJ2-7; D is perhaps TRBD1 (6 bases). The CDR3 spans 14 residues. Trimming took off 5 bases at V and 3 bases at J, with 14 bases between the two ends. Germline CDR1 and CDR2: LNHNV and YYDKDF (reference sequence). Here the CDR3 DNA reads TGTGCCACCAGCGGACGGGACATAGTCTACGAGCAGTACTTC. This translates into CATSGRDIVYEQYF.

This clonotype was seen many times. The chain links TRBV6-5 to TRBJ2-6; TRBD1 matches at 9 bases. From germline, CDR1 is MNHEY and CDR2 SVGAGI. With 6 bases clipped from V and 2 bases from J, the junction kept 5 bases outside the gene matches. This CDR3 has 16 residues. CDR3 sequence: CASSRDREPGANVLTF. DNA of the CDR3: TGTGCCAGCAGCAGGGACAGGGAACCTGGGGCCAACGTCCTGACTTTC.

The genes are TRBV5-1 and TRBJ2-7; D ambiguous. The CDR3 covers 16 residues. From germline, CDR1 is SGHRS and CDR2 YFSETQ. V lost 1 base to trimming and J lost 2 bases, with 16 bases between them. Here the CDR3 DNA reads TGCGCCAGCAGCTTGTTTTTCGGTCAGAAAGCCTACGAGCAGTACTTC. It yields the protein CASSLFFGQKAYEQYF.